The rows below give T cell receptor beta chains drawn from one sample of a study of T-cell reconstitution after alpha-beta-depleted transplantation in children. TCRdb reanalysed the PCR reads using MiXCR and keeps one entry per CDR3 protein. The sample contains approximately 270,000 distinct CDR3 sequences, 9.9% of which appear only once. This specimen consisted of PBMCs from the stem cell graft donor, obtained from the stem cell graft. These receptors were collected from a human donor who donated a stem cell graft to a child with SCID. Each CDR3 is given with its conserved first and last residue. The D gene is left open where the match is weak. Not every row has a clone size; where given, it reads once, few, many or a size class.

D | J | size | V | CDR3 | DNA
- | TRBJ2-5 | - | TRBV5-5 | CASSLADSRVQETQYF | TGTGCCAGCAGCTTGGCGGACAGCAGGGTTCAAGAGACCCAGTACTTC
- | TRBJ2-7 | - | TRBV5-8 | CASSLVLAPSLALEQYF | TGTGCCAGCAGCTTGGTTTTGGCCCCATCTTTAGCCCTCGAGCAGTACTTC
TRBD1 | TRBJ1-6 | - | TRBV5-1 | CASSLKAAGGDSSYNSPLHF | TGCGCCAGCAGCTTGAAAGCGGCAGGGGGTGACAGCTCCTATAATTCACCCCTCCACTTT
- | TRBJ2-4 | - | TRBV7-9 | CASSRPGVTKNIQYF | TGTGCCAGCAGCCGGCCCGGGGTAACCAAAAACATTCAGTACTTC
- | TRBJ1-1 | many | TRBV10-2 | CASSEGVRSTEAFF | TGCGCCAGCAGTGAAGGGGTCCGAAGCACTGAAGCTTTCTTT
TRBD1 | TRBJ1-2 | - | TRBV7-9 | CASSPLGQGTGYTF | TGTGCCAGCAGCCCTCTGGGACAGGGGACTGGCTACACCTTC
- | TRBJ2-1 | - | TRBV9 | CASSVESRQQFF | TGTGCCAGCAGCGTAGAATCGCGGCAGCAGTTCTTC
TRBD2 | TRBJ2-1 | - | TRBV12-3/TRBV12-4 | CASTVAGGSYNEQFF | TGTGCCAGCACCGTAGCGGGGGGCTCCTACAATGAGCAGTTCTTC
- | TRBJ2-1 | - | TRBV20-1 | CSANLEGSYNEQFF | TGCAGTGCTAATCTTGAGGGCTCCTACAATGAGCAGTTCTTC
TRBD1 | TRBJ1-2 | - | TRBV7-2 | CASTTSGQGVYGYTF | TGTGCCAGCACCACGTCGGGACAGGGGGTCTATGGCTACACCTTC
- | TRBJ1-3 | many | TRBV5-1 | CASSLVGRPDSGNTIYF | TGCGCCAGCAGCTTGGTTGGCAGGCCCGACTCTGGAAACACCATATATTTT
- | TRBJ1-5 | many | TRBV6-5 | CASSPQGTLRNQPQHF | TGTGCCAGCAGTCCACAGGGAACCCTAAGAAATCAGCCCCAGCATTTT
- | TRBJ1-1 | - | TRBV12-3/TRBV12-4 | CASSPNPYTEAFF | TGTGCCAGCAGTCCCAACCCTTACACTGAAGCTTTCTTT
TRBD2 | TRBJ2-7 | few | TRBV10-1 | CASSDPGLAGGGEQYF | TGCGCCAGCAGTGATCCGGGACTAGCGGGGGGTGGCGAGCAGTACTTC
- | TRBJ2-6 | many | TRBV12-3/TRBV12-4 | CASSYRSSGANVLTF | TGTGCCAGCAGTTACAGGAGCTCTGGGGCCAACGTCCTGACTTTC
TRBD2 | TRBJ2-1 | few | TRBV20-1 | CSARSGSDFNEQFF | TGCAGTGCTAGGAGCGGGAGCGACTTTAATGAGCAGTTCTTC
TRBD1 | TRBJ1-1 | - | TRBV29-1 | CSVSDRVAEAFF | TGCAGCGTTTCGGACAGGGTGGCTGAAGCTTTCTTT
TRBD1 | TRBJ1-5 | - | TRBV12-3/TRBV12-4 | CASSLGGQLRNYQPQHF | TGTGCCAGCAGTTTAGGGGGACAGCTACGCAACTATCAGCCCCAGCATTTT
- | TRBJ2-7 | - | TRBV18 | CASSVGTPGNEQYF | TGTGCCAGCTCAGTAGGTACTCCGGGAAACGAGCAGTACTTC
- | TRBJ2-3 | many | TRBV5-1 | CASSPGNTDTQYF | TGCGCCAGCAGCCCCGGGAACACAGATACGCAGTATTTT
- | TRBJ2-3 | many | TRBV29-1 | CSVSADGTDTQYF | TGCAGCGTGTCAGCGGACGGCACAGATACGCAGTATTTT
- | TRBJ2-7 | - | TRBV20-1 | CSARAGTPYEQYF | TGCAGTGCTAGAGCCGGAACGCCCTACGAGCAGTACTTC
- | TRBJ1-5 | - | TRBV20-1 | CSAASGWERSNQPQHF | TGCAGTGCTGCTAGCGGATGGGAGCGTAGCAATCAGCCCCAGCATTTT
- | TRBJ1-2 | many | TRBV5-1 | CASSREEDAYGYTF | TGCGCCAGCAGCCGGGAGGAGGACGCCTATGGCTACACCTTC
TRBD1 | TRBJ1-4 | - | TRBV15 | CATSRGKPTGGEGKLFF | TGTGCCACCAGCAGAGGCAAGCCCACAGGGGGCGAGGGAAAACTGTTTTTT
TRBD1 | TRBJ1-1 | - | TRBV14 | CASSPGQGFVGAFF | TGTGCCAGCAGCCCGGGACAGGGATTTGTCGGCGCTTTCTTT
- | TRBJ2-3 | few | TRBV5-1 | CASSTGTPVDTQYF | TGCGCCAGCAGTACCGGGACGCCGGTAGATACGCAGTATTTT
TRBD2 | TRBJ2-2 | - | TRBV20-1 | CSARDRLAGGYTGELFF | TGCAGTGCTAGAGATCGGCTAGCGGGGGGTTACACCGGGGAGCTGTTTTTT
TRBD1 | TRBJ1-4 | - | TRBV29-1 | CSAGQAREKLFF | TGCAGCGCCGGACAGGCCCGGGAAAAACTGTTTTTT
- | TRBJ2-7 | few | TRBV20-1 | CSARDRRGTYEQYF | TGCAGTGCTAGAGATCGGAGGGGTACCTACGAGCAGTACTTC